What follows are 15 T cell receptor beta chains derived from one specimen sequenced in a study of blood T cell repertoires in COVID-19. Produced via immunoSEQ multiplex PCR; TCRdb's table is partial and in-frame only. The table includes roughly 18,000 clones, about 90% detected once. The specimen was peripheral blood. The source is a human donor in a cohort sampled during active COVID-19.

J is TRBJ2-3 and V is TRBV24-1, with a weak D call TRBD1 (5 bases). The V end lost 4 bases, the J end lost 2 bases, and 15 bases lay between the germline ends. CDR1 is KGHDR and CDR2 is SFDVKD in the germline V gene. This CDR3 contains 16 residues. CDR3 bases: TGTGCCACCAGTGACACTCGACAGTTCCCCACAGATACGCAGTATTTT. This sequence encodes CATSDTRQFPTDTQYF.

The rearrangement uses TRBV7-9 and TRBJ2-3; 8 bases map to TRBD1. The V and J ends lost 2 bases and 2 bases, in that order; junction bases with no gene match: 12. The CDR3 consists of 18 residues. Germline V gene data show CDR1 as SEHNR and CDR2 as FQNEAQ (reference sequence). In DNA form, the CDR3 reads TGTGCCAGCAGCTTAAAGGCGGCGGGACAGGACCTCACAGATACGCAGTATTTT. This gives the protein CASSLKAAGQDLTDTQYF.

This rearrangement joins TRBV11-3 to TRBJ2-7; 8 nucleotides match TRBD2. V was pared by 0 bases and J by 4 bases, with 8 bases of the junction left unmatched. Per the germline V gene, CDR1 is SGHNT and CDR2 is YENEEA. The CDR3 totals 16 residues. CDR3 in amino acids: CASSLDTNRGRYEQYV. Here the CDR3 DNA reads TGTGCCAGCAGCTTAGATACCAACCGCGGGAGGTACGAGCAGTACGTC.

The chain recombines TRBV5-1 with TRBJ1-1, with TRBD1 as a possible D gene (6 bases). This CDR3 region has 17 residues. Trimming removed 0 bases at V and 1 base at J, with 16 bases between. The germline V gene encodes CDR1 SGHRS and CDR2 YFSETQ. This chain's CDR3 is CASSLGSGGFRNTEAFF. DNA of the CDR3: TGCGCCAGCAGCTTGGGCAGCGGGGGCTTTAGGAACACTGAAGCTTTCTTT. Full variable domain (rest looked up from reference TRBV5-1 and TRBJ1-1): KAGVTQTPRYLIKTRGQQVTLSCSPISGHRSVSWYQQTPGQGLQFLFEYFSETQRNKGNFPGRFSGRQFSNSRSEMNVSTLELGDSALYLCASSLGSGGFRNTEAFFGQGTRLTVV.

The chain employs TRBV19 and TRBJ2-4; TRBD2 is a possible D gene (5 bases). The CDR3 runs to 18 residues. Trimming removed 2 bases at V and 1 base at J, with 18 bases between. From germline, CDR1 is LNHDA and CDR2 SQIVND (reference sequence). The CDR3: CASSITGPGLSAKNIQYF. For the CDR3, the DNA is TGTGCCAGTAGTATAACCGGGCCAGGACTCTCGGCCAAAAACATTCAGTACTTC.

The chain's CDR3 is CASSLGLLNDSPLHF. DNA of the CDR3: TGTGCCAGCAGCCTCGGACTGTTGAATGATTCACCCCTCCACTTT. The chain joins TRBV6-5 to TRBJ1-6; D is undetermined. V lost 6 bases and J 8 bases, leaving 17 bases between the germline ends. Germline CDR1 is MNHEY and CDR2 is SVGAGI. The CDR3 runs to 15 residues.

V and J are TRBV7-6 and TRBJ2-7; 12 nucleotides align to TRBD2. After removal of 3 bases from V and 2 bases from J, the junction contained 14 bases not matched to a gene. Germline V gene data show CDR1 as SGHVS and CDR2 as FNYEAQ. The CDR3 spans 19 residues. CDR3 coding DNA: TGTGCCAGCAGCTTCGTCAGGCCTAGCGGGGGGGCGGACCCCTACGAGCAGTACTTC. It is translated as CASSFVRPSGGADPYEQYF.

The CDR3, as DNA: TGTGCCAGCAGCTCTGGACAGGCGGGGCGCTACACCTTC. This sequence encodes CASSSGQAGRYTF. This chain connects TRBV7-2 to TRBJ1-2, with 7 bases identical to TRBD1. V shed 4 bases and J 9 bases; nucleotides not matched to a gene: 8. The length of the CDR3 is 13 residues. Germline CDR1 SGHTA, CDR2 FQGNSA.

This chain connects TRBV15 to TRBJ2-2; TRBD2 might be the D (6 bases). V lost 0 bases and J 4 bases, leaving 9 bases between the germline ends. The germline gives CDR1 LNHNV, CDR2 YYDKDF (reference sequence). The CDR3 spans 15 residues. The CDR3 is CATSRDYGSTGELFF. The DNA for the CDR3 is TGTGCCACCAGCAGAGATTACGGGAGCACCGGGGAGCTGTTTTTT.

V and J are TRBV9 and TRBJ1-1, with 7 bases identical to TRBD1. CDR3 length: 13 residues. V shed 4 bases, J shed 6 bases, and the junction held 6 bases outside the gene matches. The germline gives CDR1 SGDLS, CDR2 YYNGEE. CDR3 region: CASSITQGAEAFF. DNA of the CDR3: TGTGCCAGCAGCATAACTCAGGGGGCTGAAGCTTTCTTT. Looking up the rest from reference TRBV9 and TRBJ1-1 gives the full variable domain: DSGVTQTPKHLITATGQRVTLRCSPRSGDLSVYWYQQSLDQGLQFLIQYYNGEERAKGNILERFSAQQFPDLHSELNLSSLELGDSALYFCASSITQGAEAFFGQGTRLTVV.

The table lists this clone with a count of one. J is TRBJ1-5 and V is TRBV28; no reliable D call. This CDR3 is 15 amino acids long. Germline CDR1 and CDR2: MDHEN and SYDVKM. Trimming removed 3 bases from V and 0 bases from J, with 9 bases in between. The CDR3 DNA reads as TGTGCCAGCAGTTTGCCCAGGTATAGCAATCAGCCCCAGCATTTT. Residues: CASSLPRYSNQPQHF.

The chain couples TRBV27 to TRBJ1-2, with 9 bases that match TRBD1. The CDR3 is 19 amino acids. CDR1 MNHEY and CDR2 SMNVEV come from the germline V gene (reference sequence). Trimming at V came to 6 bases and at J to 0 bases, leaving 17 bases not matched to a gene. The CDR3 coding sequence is TGTGCCAGCAGACCCCCGACCCCGACAGGGGGTTTAGCTAACTATGGCTACACCTTC. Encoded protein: CASRPPTPTGGLANYGYTF.

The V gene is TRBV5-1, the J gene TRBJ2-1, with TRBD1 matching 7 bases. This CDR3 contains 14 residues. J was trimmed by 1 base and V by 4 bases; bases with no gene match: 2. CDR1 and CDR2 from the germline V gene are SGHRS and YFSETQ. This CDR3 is CASSPGQSYNEQFF. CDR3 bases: TGCGCCAGCAGCCCGGGACAGTCCTACAATGAGCAGTTCTTC.

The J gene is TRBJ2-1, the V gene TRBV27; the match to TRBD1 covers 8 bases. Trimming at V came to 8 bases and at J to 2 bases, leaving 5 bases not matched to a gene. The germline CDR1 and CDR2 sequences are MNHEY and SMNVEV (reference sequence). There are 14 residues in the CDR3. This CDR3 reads CASGRQGTYNEQFF. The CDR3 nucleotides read TGTGCCAGCGGAAGACAGGGGACCTACAATGAGCAGTTCTTC.

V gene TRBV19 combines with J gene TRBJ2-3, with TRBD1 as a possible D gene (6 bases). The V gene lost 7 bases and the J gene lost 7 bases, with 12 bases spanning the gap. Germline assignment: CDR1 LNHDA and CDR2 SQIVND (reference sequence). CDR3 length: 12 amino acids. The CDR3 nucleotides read TGTGCCAGTACCTTGGACAGCAATACGCAGTATTTT. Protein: CASTLDSNTQYF.